These 2 T cell receptor beta chains originate from one sample sequenced in a study of response to subunit inactivated influenza vaccine. A single record per CDR3 protein comes from TCRdb applying MiXCR to the RT-PCR reads. Of approximately 500,000 distinct CDR3 sequences listed, roughly 25% are singletons. These same records also appear under a second study, on T cells expressing NK-cell markers. According to that study: TCR beta libraries carry UMIs added by 5'RACE template switching.

Sequenced material: CD4+ T cells sorted from PBMCs, taken 11 to 12 days after vaccination. The receptors derive from a man aged 50-60 years who received an inactivated influenza vaccine.

J is TRBJ1-5 and V is TRBV6-1; D gene uncertain. The CDR3 length is 14 residues. Germline CDR1 and CDR2: MNHNS and SASEGT. Trimming pared 6 bases from V and 5 bases from J, leaving 14 bases between. The CDR3 coding sequence is TGTGCCAGCAGCCTCGAACAGCGATATCAGCCCCAGCATTTT. Encoded protein: CASSLEQRYQPQHF.

Only a few counts were recorded for this clonotype. The chain carries TRBV5-1 and TRBJ1-6; D ambiguous. This CDR3 region has 15 residues. Germline lookup yields CDR1 SGHRS and CDR2 YFSETQ. V shed 4 bases and J shed 4 bases, with 12 bases lying between them. Here the CDR3 reads CASSPGRNYNSPLHF. The CDR3 region has the DNA TGCGCCAGCAGCCCCGGACGGAATTATAATTCACCCCTCCACTTT.